Listed here are 30 T cell receptor beta chains from one sample, sequenced in a study of T-cell memory formation after mild COVID-19. MiXCR was run by TCRdb on the 5' RACE reads, yielding one entry per CDR3 protein. The sample has about 38,000 distinct CDR3 sequences, 9.5% to 12% seen once. The sequenced sample was PBMCs or a T cell subset sorted from them (not recorded which). The receptors derive from a man aged 18 to 29 who had mild COVID-19 (a few samples of this study predate the infection). Cell type and time point are not known.

This clonotype was seen many times. The rearrangement joins TRBV2 to TRBJ2-3, with D perhaps TRBD2 (6 bases). The V end lost 10 bases, the J end lost 1 base, and 15 bases lay between the germline ends. Germline V gives CDR1 SNHLY, CDR2 FYNNEI. This CDR3 has 14 amino acids. CDR3 in DNA: TGTGCCAACGTACTAGGCGGGGGCACAGATACGCAGTATTTT. Translating gives CANVLGGGTDTQYF. Together with reference TRBV2 and TRBJ2-3, the CDR3 gives the full variable domain: EPEVTQTPSHQVTQMGQEVILRCVPISNHLYFYWYRQILGQKVEFLVSFYNNEISEKSEIFDDQFSVERPDGSNFTLKIRSTKLEDSAMYFCANVLGGGTDTQYFGPGTRLTVL.

The table lists this clonotype with many counts. The rearrangement joins TRBV5-1 to TRBJ2-1; 10 bases line up with TRBD2. The CDR3 runs 15 residues. Germline V gene sequence: CDR1 SGHRS, CDR2 YFSETQ. Unmatched junction bases numbered 10, after V lost 6 bases and J lost 7 bases. The CDR3 sequence is CASTSSSGGFNEQFF. The DNA for the CDR3 is TGCGCCAGCACATCATCTAGCGGGGGCTTTAATGAGCAGTTCTTC.

The sample holds many counts of this clonotype. The chain employs TRBV5-6 and TRBJ2-2, with D possibly being TRBD2 (6 bases). Deletions cut 3 bases from V and 4 bases from J, with 16 bases between. This CDR3 comprises 16 residues. Germline V CDR1 and CDR2: SGHDT, YYEEEE. The chain's CDR3 is CASSWGSAGTTGELFF. For the CDR3, the DNA is TGTGCCAGCAGCTGGGGGTCGGCGGGGACCACCGGGGAGCTGTTTTTT.

This clonotype was seen repeatedly, ten times or more. The chain joins TRBV7-2 to TRBJ1-1; maybe TRBD1 (6 bases). The V gene lost 3 bases and the J gene lost 4 bases, with 12 bases spanning the gap. The CDR3 spans 14 residues. Germline V CDR1 and CDR2: SGHTA, FQGNSA. The CDR3 here is CASSFGTPVTEAFF. DNA of the CDR3: TGTGCCAGCAGCTTTGGGACACCGGTCACTGAAGCTTTCTTT.

This rearrangement joins TRBV19 to TRBJ2-3; no definite D call. CDR3 length equals 13 residues. The germline CDR1 and CDR2 sequences are LNHDA and SQIVND (reference sequence). V was clipped by 5 bases and J by 0 bases, with 6 bases between them. CDR3 sequence (DNA): TGTGCCAGTAGTCCCGCTAGCACAGATACGCAGTATTTT. It yields the protein CASSPASTDTQYF.

This clonotype appeared a few times. V is TRBV5-1 and J is TRBJ2-1; the D is unclear. CDR1 is SGHRS, CDR2 YFSETQ, per germline. Between the trimmed V and J ends, which lost 3 bases and 2 bases, there was a span of 9 bases. The CDR3 length is 14 residues. The CDR3 protein is CASSSSAPYNEQFF. DNA of the CDR3: TGCGCCAGCAGCTCCTCAGCCCCCTACAATGAGCAGTTCTTC. Using reference TRBV5-1 and TRBJ2-1 for the parts outside the CDR3, the full variable domain is KAGVTQTPRYLIKTRGQQVTLSCSPISGHRSVSWYQQTPGQGLQFLFEYFSETQRNKGNFPGRFSGRQFSNSRSEMNVSTLELGDSALYLCASSSSAPYNEQFFGPGTRLTVL.

This clonotype was counted many times. The chain combines TRBV24-1 with TRBJ2-5; a possible D gene is TRBD2 (6 bases). The CDR3 runs to 14 residues. From germline, CDR1 is KGHDR and CDR2 SFDVKD. V was pared by 4 bases and J by 13 bases, with 21 bases between. CDR3 in amino acids: CATSDARETRITYF. The CDR3 bases are TGTGCCACCAGTGACGCCCGGGAGACTAGGATCACGTACTTC.

This clonotype showed up many times. CDR3 DNA sequence: TGCAGTGCTGCCCCGTCGGGGTCACCCCTCCACTTT. Translated, it gives CSAAPSGSPLHF. This sequence joins TRBV20-1 and TRBJ1-6; D is unresolved. V lost 5 bases to trimming and J lost 10 bases, with 12 bases between them. Germline loops: CDR1 DFQATT, CDR2 SNEGSKA (reference sequence). This CDR3 contains 12 residues.

This clonotype was counted at least ten times. The gene calls are TRBV21-1 and TRBJ2-1; the D call of TRBD2 is as the table states it, not checked on the DNA. TRBV21-1 is listed as a pseudogene. CDR3 length: 14 residues. The chain's CDR3 is CASSKGKRRDEQFF. DNA of the CDR3: TGTGCCAGCAGCAAAGGGAAGAGGAGGGATGAGCAGTTCTTC.

The rearrangement links TRBV12-3 or TRBV12-4 to TRBJ2-3, with no clear D. Trimming took off 6 bases at V and 2 bases at J, with 9 bases between the two ends. The CDR3 has 13 amino acids. The CDR3 DNA reads TGTGCCAGCAGCCCTTCGGTCACAGATACGCAGTATTTT. Its protein product is CASSPSVTDTQYF.

The chain employs TRBV5-3 and TRBJ1-2, with 7 bases identical to TRBD1. TRBV5-3 qualifies as an ORF whose function is uncertain. This CDR3 contains 15 residues. Trimming removed 7 bases from V and 3 bases from J; junction bases left unmatched: 12. CDR3 nucleotides: TGTGCCAGATTCGGCTATGCCGACAGGGACTATGGCTACACCTTC. Protein product: CARFGYADRDYGYTF.

In its sample, this clonotype was seen many times. V and J are TRBV5-1 and TRBJ2-5; D is ambiguous. The CDR3 sequence is 15 residues long. Germline lookup yields CDR1 SGHRS and CDR2 YFSETQ. The ends were cut back, 2 bases at V and 3 bases at J, with 14 bases in the middle. The CDR3 protein is CASSFDGSAEETQYF. For the CDR3, the DNA is TGCGCCAGCAGCTTCGACGGTTCGGCGGAAGAGACCCAGTACTTC.

This clonotype was seen a few times. This rearrangement joins TRBV4-3 to TRBJ2-5; D is unresolved. Germline V lookup: CDR1 LGHNA, CDR2 YSLEER. V lost 1 base and J 5 bases, leaving 8 bases between the germline ends. CDR3 length: 13 amino acids. The DNA of the CDR3 is TGCGCCAGCAGCCAAGGTGCTTCGGAGACCCAGTACTTC. Translation gives CASSQGASETQYF.

This clonotype showed up many times. The chain uses TRBV5-1 and TRBJ2-5, with TRBD1 matching 8 bases. The CDR3 extends over 13 amino acids. Trimming cost V 0 bases and J 5 bases; bases outside gene matches: 0. CDR1 and CDR2 (germline): SGHRS, YFSETQ. The CDR3 coding sequence is TGCGCCAGCAGCTTGGGACAGGGGGAGACCCAGTACTTC. Amino acids: CASSLGQGETQYF.

This clonotype was seen a few times. The chain combines TRBV28 with TRBJ1-5; no clear D gene. This CDR3 is built from 14 residues. Germline loops: CDR1 MDHEN, CDR2 SYDVKM. The V gene lost 4 bases and the J gene lost 2 bases, with 9 bases spanning the gap. In DNA form, the CDR3 reads TGTGCCAGCAGTTGGGGTCAGGGCAATCAGCCCCAGCATTTT. It is translated as CASSWGQGNQPQHF.

This clonotype showed up many times. V gene TRBV20-1 combines with J gene TRBJ2-5, with D tentatively TRBD2 (6 bases). The length of the CDR3 is 12 residues. V lost 6 bases and J 3 bases, leaving 11 bases between the germline ends. Germline V gene sequence: CDR1 DFQATT, CDR2 SNEGSKA (reference sequence). CDR3 DNA sequence: TGCAGTGCGAGACGGAGGGAAGAGACCCAGTACTTC. Protein: CSARRREETQYF.

Many counts were recorded for this clonotype. The DNA for the CDR3 is TGTGCCAGCTCACTTCGGACAGGGGGTTGGACTGAAGCTTTCTTT. This translates into CASSLRTGGWTEAFF. This chain connects TRBV18 to TRBJ1-1, with 10 bases that match TRBD1. Germline V lookup: CDR1 KGHSH, CDR2 LQKENI. V was clipped by 4 bases and J by 5 bases; unmatched bases: 7. The CDR3 sequence is 15 residues long. Supplemented by reference TRBV18 and TRBJ1-1, the full variable domain reads NAGVMQNPRHLVRRRGQEARLRCSPMKGHSHVYWYRQLPEEGLKFMVYLQKENIIDESGMPKERFSAEFPKEGPSILRIQQVVRGDSAAYFCASSLRTGGWTEAFFGQGTRLTVV.

This clonotype turned up a few times. The chain couples TRBV6-2 or TRBV6-3 to TRBJ2-1, with 9 bases lining up with TRBD2. CDR1 MNHEY and CDR2 SVGEGT come from the germline V gene. Germline trimming cut 9 bases from V and 9 bases from J; bases unmatched to any gene: 12. The CDR3 runs 14 residues. The CDR3 reads CASTRTSAGSEQFF. The CDR3 region has the DNA TGTGCCAGTACCAGGACTAGCGCGGGAAGTGAGCAGTTCTTC.

V gene TRBV9 combines with J gene TRBJ2-1; 10 bases agree with TRBD2. With V trimmed by 0 bases and J by 0 bases, 15 bases remained unmatched. This CDR3 is 21 amino acids long. CDR1 and CDR2 from the germline V gene are SGDLS and YYNGEE. The DNA for the CDR3 is TGTGCCAGCAGCGTAGTCCCCTTACTAGCGGGGACATTAAGCTCCTACAATGAGCAGTTCTTC. Encoded protein: CASSVVPLLAGTLSSYNEQFF.

This clonotype was found many times. The chain has TRBV24-1 and TRBJ2-1; D uncertain. The CDR3 extends over 15 amino acids. The V gene's germline CDR1 is KGHDR and CDR2 SFDVKD. V was pared by 0 bases and J by 0 bases, with 5 bases between. The CDR3 here is CATSDLLGSYNEQFF. The CDR3 DNA is TGTGCCACCAGTGATTTGCTTGGCTCCTACAATGAGCAGTTCTTC.

This clonotype has at least ten counts. The rearrangement links TRBV7-9 to TRBJ2-1; 10 nucleotides agree with TRBD1. The CDR3 consists of 15 residues. J gave up 2 bases and V 4 bases, and 2 bases lay outside the gene matches. Germline loops: CDR1 SEHNR, CDR2 FQNEAQ (reference sequence). For the CDR3, the DNA is TGTGCCAGCAGCTCTGGGACAGGGGCCTACAATGAGCAGTTCTTC. As protein: CASSSGTGAYNEQFF.

This clonotype was counted many times. This sequence joins TRBV7-7 and TRBJ2-7, with D perhaps assigned TRBD1 or TRBD2 (6 bases each). Germline V gene sequence: CDR1 SSHAT, CDR2 FNYEAQ (reference sequence). This CDR3 is 15 amino acids long. V gave up 5 bases and J gave up 5 bases, with 19 bases separating them. The CDR3 sequence is CASSPGGDRSDEQYF. The CDR3 nucleotides read TGTGCCAGCAGCCCCGGGGGAGACAGGTCGGACGAGCAGTACTTC.

This clonotype was counted ten times or more. Here the CDR3 reads CASTRENTGELFF. CDR3 coding DNA: TGTGCCAGCACCCGGGAGAACACCGGGGAGCTGTTTTTT. V gene TRBV9 combines with J gene TRBJ2-2, with D maybe TRBD2 (5 bases). Trimming shortened V by 6 bases and J by 1 base, and 7 bases separated the two germline ends. Germline values: CDR1 SGDLS, CDR2 YYNGEE. This CDR3 comprises 13 residues.

This clonotype was counted many times. V usage is TRBV4-1 and J usage is TRBJ2-5; the D gene is possibly TRBD2 (7 bases). The CDR3 is 16 residues long. With 4 bases removed from V and 1 base from J, the gap between germline ends came to 16 bases. CDR1 is MGHRA, CDR2 YSYEKL, per germline. The CDR3 reads CASSLRGRGLQETQYF. The CDR3, as DNA: TGCGCCAGCAGCCTAAGGGGGAGGGGACTCCAAGAGACCCAGTACTTC.

This clonotype was seen repeatedly, ten times or more. The gene calls are TRBV20-1 and TRBJ1-2; TRBD1 might be the D (5 bases). The CDR3 is 14 residues long. CDR1 and CDR2 (germline): DFQATT, SNEGSKA (reference sequence). The V and J ends lost 0 bases and 3 bases respectively, with 11 bases between them. CDR3 amino acids: CSARDYGRDYGYTF. The CDR3, as DNA: TGCAGTGCTAGAGATTACGGCAGGGACTATGGCTACACCTTC.

This clonotype was seen ten or more times. V usage is TRBV7-9 and J usage is TRBJ1-2; maybe TRBD1 (5 bases). The germline V and J ends were trimmed by 2 bases and 6 bases, with 7 bases remaining between them. The germline CDR1 and CDR2 sequences are SEHNR and FQNEAQ (reference sequence). This CDR3 comprises 12 residues. The CDR3 spells CASSLQGDGYTF. CDR3 sequence (DNA): TGTGCCAGCAGCTTACAGGGAGATGGCTACACCTTC. Looking up the rest from reference TRBV7-9 and TRBJ1-2 gives the full variable domain: DTGVSQNPRHKITKRGQNVTFRCDPISEHNRLYWYRQTLGQGPEFLTYFQNEAQLEKSRLLSDRFSAERPKGSFSTLEIQRTEQGDSAMYLCASSLQGDGYTFGSGTRLTVV.

This clonotype was detected ten times or more. The J gene is TRBJ2-2, the V gene TRBV7-2; perhaps TRBD2 as D (5 bases). The V end was cut by 0 bases, the J end by 15 bases, with 17 bases between. The CDR3 runs to 14 residues. The germline gives CDR1 SGHTA, CDR2 FQGNSA. CDR3 loop: CASSLARSGMVVFF. CDR3 DNA: TGTGCCAGCAGCTTAGCGAGGTCGGGAATGGTGGTGTTTTTT.

This clonotype came up many times. The chain employs TRBV20-1 and TRBJ2-1; 9 bases agree with TRBD2. The CDR3 sequence is 13 residues long. From germline, CDR1 is DFQATT and CDR2 SNEGSKA (reference sequence). The ends lost 2 bases at V and 7 bases at J; junction bases unmatched: 3. CDR3: CSARRLAGNEQFF. In nucleotides, the CDR3 is TGCAGTGCTAGACGGCTAGCGGGAAATGAGCAGTTCTTC.

The table lists this clonotype with a few counts. This rearrangement joins TRBV7-2 to TRBJ1-3; possibly TRBD1 for D (5 bases). Between the trimmed V and J ends, which lost 0 bases and 1 base, there was a span of 13 bases. The V gene's germline CDR1 is SGHTA and CDR2 FQGNSA. This CDR3 region has 17 residues. The CDR3 reads CASSLAFQGPSGNTIYF. For the CDR3, the DNA is TGTGCCAGCAGCTTAGCTTTCCAGGGACCATCTGGAAACACCATATATTTT.

The V call is TRBV2, the J call TRBJ1-2, with 9 bases identical to TRBD1. After removal of 8 bases from V and 8 bases from J, the junction contained 12 bases not matched to a gene. In germline, CDR1 is SNHLY, CDR2 FYNNEI. The CDR3 loop spans 14 amino acids. CDR3 amino acids: CASSQPEGTGGYTF. CDR3 nucleotides: TGTGCCAGCTCACAACCGGAGGGGACAGGGGGCTACACCTTC.